Listed below are T cell receptor beta chains from one sample, sequenced in a study of T-cell memory formation after mild COVID-19. TCRdb ran MiXCR on the 5' RACE reads and lists one entry per CDR3 protein. The sample consists of 500,000 to 600,000 distinct CDR3 sequences, approximately 18% of them appearing once. What was sequenced was PBMCs or a T cell subset sorted from them (not recorded which). The receptor set was obtained from an adult woman who had mild COVID-19 (a few samples of this study predate the infection). Cell type and time point are not known. The CDR3 runs from the conserved cysteine through the conserved F or W. D genes are given only for firm matches. Expanded clones are given a class, and other clones once, few, many or no size at all.

j_gene	abundance	d_gene	v_gene	CDR3nt	CDR3aa
TRBJ2-7	few	TRBD1	TRBV7-9	TGTGCCAGCAGGGACGGTAGGGACAGTAGCTACGAGCAGTACTTC	CASRDGRDSSYEQYF
TRBJ2-2	NA	NA	TRBV6-5	TGTGCCAGCAGTTACTCACTGACAGGCACCAACACCGGGGAGCTGTTTTTT	CASSYSLTGTNTGELFF
TRBJ2-5	once	TRBD1	TRBV5-1	TGCGCCAGCAGGCAAGCGACAGGGGCCGAAGAGACCCAGTACTTC	CASRQATGAEETQYF
TRBJ2-5	few	TRBD1	TRBV19	TGTGCCAGTAGTATCGGGGCAGGGGGCGAGGAGACCCAGTACTTC	CASSIGAGGEETQYF
TRBJ1-1	once	NA	TRBV24-1	TGTGCCACCAGTGACCCCCTCCGGGGGACTGAAGCTTTCTTT	CATSDPLRGTEAFF
TRBJ2-7	NA	TRBD1	TRBV3-1	TGTGCCAGCAGCCGCCTCGCCGTGGGACAGGGCTCCTACGAGCAGTACTTC	CASSRLAVGQGSYEQYF
TRBJ1-1	few	NA	TRBV3-1	TGTGCCAGCAGCCAAGATTGGGGCCGGGGGAACACTGAAGCTTTCTTT	CASSQDWGRGNTEAFF
TRBJ1-2	NA	TRBD1	TRBV29-1	TGCAGCGCAACAGGGGGCGCAGAGGATGGCTACACCTTC	CSATGGAEDGYTF
TRBJ1-5	NA	NA	TRBV7-2	TGTGCCAGCAGCTACTATGGGGTCCATCAGCCCCAGCATTTT	CASSYYGVHQPQHF
TRBJ2-3	few	NA	TRBV5-1	TGCGCCAGCACCTACGACAGGAGTCACCTCACAGATACGCAGTATTTT	CASTYDRSHLTDTQYF
TRBJ2-2	NA	NA	TRBV30	TGTGCCTGGAGTCCGACAGGACGGGCCGGGGAGCTGTTTTTT	CAWSPTGRAGELFF
TRBJ2-1	many	TRBD2	TRBV7-9	TGTGCCAGCAGTGCTCGGACTAGCGGGACCACTGATGAGCAGTTCTTC	CASSARTSGTTDEQFF
TRBJ2-2	NA	NA	TRBV29-1	TGCAGCGTTGAAGAGCTGGGGGGTTCGAACACCGGGGAGCTGTTTTTT	CSVEELGGSNTGELFF
TRBJ2-7	NA	NA	TRBV14	TGTGCCAGCAGCCCCTGGCTCACCTACGAGCAGTACTTC	CASSPWLTYEQYF
TRBJ2-1	few	NA	TRBV25-1	TGTGCCAGCAGTGCCTCGACTGGGCGGGACTACAATGAGCAGTTCTTC	CASSASTGRDYNEQFF
TRBJ1-2	NA	TRBD1	TRBV24-1	TGTGCCACCAGTGATCCCGGGACAGGGACTAATGGCTACACCTTC	CATSDPGTGTNGYTF
TRBJ2-5	many	NA	TRBV7-3	TGTGCCAGCAGCCCAGGCCCAGGGGTTGAGACCCAGTACTTC	CASSPGPGVETQYF
TRBJ1-1	NA	NA	TRBV5-1	TGCGCCAGCAGCCTCTGGGGAGAGGGGAGCACTGAAGCTTTCTTT	CASSLWGEGSTEAFF
TRBJ2-3	few	NA	TRBV7-2	TGTGCCAGCAGCTTAGCCGGGGTCATCACAGATACGCAGTATTTT	CASSLAGVITDTQYF
TRBJ2-7	NA	TRBD1	TRBV5-1	TGCGCCAGCAGCCTAACTACAGGGGGTTCCTACGAGCAGTACTTC	CASSLTTGGSYEQYF
TRBJ2-7	few	NA	TRBV10-3	TGTGCCATCAGTCCGGGTGGATACGAGCAGTACTTC	CAISPGGYEQYF
TRBJ2-2	many	TRBD2	TRBV12-3/TRBV12-4	TGTGCCAGCAGTTCCCGGAGAGGACTAGCGGGGGTCCCAAAAAAGACCGGGGAGCTGTTTTTT	CASSSRRGLAGVPKKTGELFF
TRBJ2-7	NA	NA	TRBV29-1	TGCAGCGTCGTTAACTACGAGCAGTACTTC	CSVVNYEQYF
TRBJ1-1	few	NA	TRBV4-1	TGCGCCAGCAGCCAAGAACGGGCCGGGGGGCAAGCTTTCTTT	CASSQERAGGQAFF
TRBJ2-3	few	NA	TRBV27	TGTGCCAGTTCCCTACAGAGTCGCACAGATACGCAGTATTTT	CASSLQSRTDTQYF
TRBJ2-5	NA	TRBD1	TRBV7-8	TGTGCCAGCAGCTCCGCCCCATCAGGGGGCCAAGAGACCCAGTACTTC	CASSSAPSGGQETQYF
TRBJ2-3	NA	NA	TRBV19	TGTGCCAGTAGTACGTCCGGGACGGAGACAGATACGCAGTATTTT	CASSTSGTETDTQYF
TRBJ2-7	NA	TRBD1	TRBV2	TGTGCCAGCCAGGGCCCGGGACAGGCCTCCTACGAGCAGTACTTC	CASQGPGQASYEQYF
TRBJ2-7	NA	NA	TRBV27	TGTGCCAGCAGTCCACGGCACCGAGGGGGGTCCTCAAGCTCCTACGAGCAGTACTTC	CASSPRHRGGSSSSYEQYF
TRBJ2-7	few	NA	TRBV12-3/TRBV12-4	TGTGCCAGCAGTTCCCGGGCAGGTTACGAGCAGTACTTC	CASSSRAGYEQYF
TRBJ1-2	once	TRBD1	TRBV2	TGTGCCAGCAGTGAACAGGGACAGGGGTGGAGCTATGGCTACACCTTC	CASSEQGQGWSYGYTF
TRBJ1-1	NA	NA	TRBV11-3	TGTGCCAGCAGACTATCTTGGGGTGTTGCTGAAGCTTTCTTT	CASRLSWGVAEAFF
TRBJ1-5	NA	NA	TRBV2	TGTGCCAGCGCCCCTCGCGCGCTTAATCAGCCCCAGCATTTT	CASAPRALNQPQHF
TRBJ2-7	NA	NA	TRBV28	TGTGCCAGCAGCCCCCCCCCGTGGGGTAGGTCCTACGAGCAGTACTTC	CASSPPPWGRSYEQYF
TRBJ2-3	NA	TRBD2	TRBV6-5	TGTGCCAGCAGTCCGCTACTAGCGGGCTTGGAGCAGTATTTT	CASSPLLAGLEQYF
TRBJ2-6	many	NA	TRBV25-1	TGTGCCAGCAGATTAGGGGGGGTAGGCAACGTCCTGACTTTC	CASRLGGVGNVLTF
TRBJ2-1	NA	NA	TRBV3-1	TGTGCCAGCAGCCAAGGGCTAGTCGGCTACAATGAGCAGTTCTTC	CASSQGLVGYNEQFF
TRBJ2-7	many	NA	TRBV12-3/TRBV12-4	TGTGCCAGCAGCGTGACCGGGACACCAACCTCCTACGAGCAGTACTTC	CASSVTGTPTSYEQYF
TRBJ2-7	NA	TRBD1	TRBV10-3	TGTGCCATCAGCGATCGATTTATTAATCCCGGGACAGCTTACGAGCAGTACTTC	CAISDRFINPGTAYEQYF
TRBJ1-2	NA	NA	TRBV9	TGTGCCAGCAGCGTAGCTACCCAGGGAGGAGGCTCGGACTATGGCTACACCTTC	CASSVATQGGGSDYGYTF
TRBJ1-2	few	TRBD1	TRBV5-1	TGCGCCAGCAGCACGGACAGGGGTGGTGGCTACACCTTC	CASSTDRGGGYTF
TRBJ1-1	NA	NA	TRBV5-5	TGTGCCAGCAGCTTGCTCGCCAGCAACACTGAAGCTTTCTTT	CASSLLASNTEAFF
TRBJ1-5	NA	NA	TRBV7-3	TGTGCCAGCAGCTCCACGGTATGGCAGCCCCAGCATTTT	CASSSTVWQPQHF
TRBJ2-1	few	TRBD1	TRBV9	TGTGCCAGCAGCGTGTCGGGACAGGGCTACAATGAGCAGTTCTTC	CASSVSGQGYNEQFF
TRBJ2-1	NA	NA	TRBV4-3	TGCGCCAGCAGCCCCGGAGACGACCGGTTACAGTTCTTC	CASSPGDDRLQFF